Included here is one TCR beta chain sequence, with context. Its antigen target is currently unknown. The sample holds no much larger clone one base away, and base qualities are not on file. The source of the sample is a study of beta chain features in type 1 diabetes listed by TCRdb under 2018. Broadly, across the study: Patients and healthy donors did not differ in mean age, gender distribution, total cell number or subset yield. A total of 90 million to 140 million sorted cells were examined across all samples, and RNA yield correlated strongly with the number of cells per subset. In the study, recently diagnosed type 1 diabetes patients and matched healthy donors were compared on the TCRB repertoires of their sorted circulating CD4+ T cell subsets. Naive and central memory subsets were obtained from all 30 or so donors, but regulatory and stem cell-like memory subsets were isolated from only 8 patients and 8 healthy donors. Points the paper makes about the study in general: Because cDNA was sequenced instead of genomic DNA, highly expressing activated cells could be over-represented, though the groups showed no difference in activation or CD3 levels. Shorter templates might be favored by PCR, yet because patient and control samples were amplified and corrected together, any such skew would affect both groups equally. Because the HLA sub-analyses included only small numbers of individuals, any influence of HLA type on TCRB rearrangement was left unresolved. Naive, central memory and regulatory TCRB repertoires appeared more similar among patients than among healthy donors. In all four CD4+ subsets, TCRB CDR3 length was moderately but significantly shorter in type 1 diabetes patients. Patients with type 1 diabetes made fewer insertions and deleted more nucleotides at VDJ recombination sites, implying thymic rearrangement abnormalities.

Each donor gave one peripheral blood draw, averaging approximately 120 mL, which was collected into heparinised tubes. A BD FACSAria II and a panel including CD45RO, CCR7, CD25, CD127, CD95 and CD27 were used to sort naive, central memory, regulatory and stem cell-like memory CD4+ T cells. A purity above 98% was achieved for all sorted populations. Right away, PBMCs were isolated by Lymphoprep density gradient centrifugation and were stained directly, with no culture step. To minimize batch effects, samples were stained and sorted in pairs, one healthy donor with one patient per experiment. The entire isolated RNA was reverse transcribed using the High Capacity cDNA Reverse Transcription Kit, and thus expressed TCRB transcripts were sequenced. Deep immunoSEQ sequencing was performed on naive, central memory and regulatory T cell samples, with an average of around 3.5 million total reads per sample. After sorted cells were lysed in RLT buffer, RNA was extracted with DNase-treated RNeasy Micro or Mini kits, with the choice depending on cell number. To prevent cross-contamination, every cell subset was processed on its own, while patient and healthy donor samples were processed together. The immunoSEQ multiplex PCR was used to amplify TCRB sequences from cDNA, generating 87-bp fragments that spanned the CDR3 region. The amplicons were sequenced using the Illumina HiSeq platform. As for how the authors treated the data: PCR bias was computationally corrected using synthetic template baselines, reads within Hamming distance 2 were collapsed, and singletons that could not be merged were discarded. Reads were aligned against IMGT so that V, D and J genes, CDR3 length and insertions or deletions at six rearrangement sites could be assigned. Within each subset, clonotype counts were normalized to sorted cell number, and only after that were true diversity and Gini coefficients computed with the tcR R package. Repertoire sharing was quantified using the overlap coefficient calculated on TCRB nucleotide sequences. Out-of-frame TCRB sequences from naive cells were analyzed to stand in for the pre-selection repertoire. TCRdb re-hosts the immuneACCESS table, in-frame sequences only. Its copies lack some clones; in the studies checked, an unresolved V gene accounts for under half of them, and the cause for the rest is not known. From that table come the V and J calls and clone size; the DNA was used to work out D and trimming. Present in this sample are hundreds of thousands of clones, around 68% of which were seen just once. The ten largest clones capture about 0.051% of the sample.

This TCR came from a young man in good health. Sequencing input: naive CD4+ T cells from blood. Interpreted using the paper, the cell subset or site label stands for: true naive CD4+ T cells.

The nucleotides read TGCAGCGTTGAAGAGAGGACTAGCGGCGCTTCAGCGCAGTATTTT. It translates to CSVEERTSGASAQYF. The chain joins TRBV29-1 to TRBJ2-3; TRBD2 matches 10 bases in the middle. After removal of 0 bases from V and 10 bases from J, the junction retains 10 bases not matched to a gene. CDR3 length: 15 amino acids, cysteine to phenylalanine. The only DNA kept is the CDR3, 45 bases in frame from the first base. CDR1 SQVTM and CDR2 ANQGSEA are derived from the germline V gene.